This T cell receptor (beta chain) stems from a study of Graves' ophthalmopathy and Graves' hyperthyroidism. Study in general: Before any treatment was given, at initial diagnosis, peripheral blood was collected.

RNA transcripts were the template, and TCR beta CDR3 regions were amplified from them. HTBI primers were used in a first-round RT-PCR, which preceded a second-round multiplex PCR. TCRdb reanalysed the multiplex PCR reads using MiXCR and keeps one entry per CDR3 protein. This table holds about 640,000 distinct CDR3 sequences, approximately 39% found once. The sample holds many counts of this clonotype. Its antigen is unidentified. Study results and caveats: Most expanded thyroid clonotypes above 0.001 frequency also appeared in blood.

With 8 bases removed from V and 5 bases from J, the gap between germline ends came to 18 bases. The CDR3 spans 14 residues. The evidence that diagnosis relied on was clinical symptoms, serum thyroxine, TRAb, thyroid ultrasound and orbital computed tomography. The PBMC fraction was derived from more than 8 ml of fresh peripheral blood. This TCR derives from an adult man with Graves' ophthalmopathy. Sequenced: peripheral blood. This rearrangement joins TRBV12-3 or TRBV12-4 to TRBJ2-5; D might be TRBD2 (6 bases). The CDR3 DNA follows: TGTGCCAGCGGCTCCGGGACTCCCGTTGAGACCCAGTACTTC. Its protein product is CASGSGTPVETQYF.